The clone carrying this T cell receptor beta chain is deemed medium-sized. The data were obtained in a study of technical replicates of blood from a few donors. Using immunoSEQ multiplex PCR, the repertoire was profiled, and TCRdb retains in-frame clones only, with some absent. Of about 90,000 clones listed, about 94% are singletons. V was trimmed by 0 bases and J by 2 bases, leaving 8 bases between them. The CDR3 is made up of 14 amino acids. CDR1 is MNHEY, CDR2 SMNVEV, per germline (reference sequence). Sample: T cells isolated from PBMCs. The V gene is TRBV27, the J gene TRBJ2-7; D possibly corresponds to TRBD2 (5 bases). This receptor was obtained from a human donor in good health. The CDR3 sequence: CASSLSSAPYEQYF. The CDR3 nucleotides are TGTGCCAGCAGTTTATCTAGCGCCCCCTACGAGCAGTACTTC.